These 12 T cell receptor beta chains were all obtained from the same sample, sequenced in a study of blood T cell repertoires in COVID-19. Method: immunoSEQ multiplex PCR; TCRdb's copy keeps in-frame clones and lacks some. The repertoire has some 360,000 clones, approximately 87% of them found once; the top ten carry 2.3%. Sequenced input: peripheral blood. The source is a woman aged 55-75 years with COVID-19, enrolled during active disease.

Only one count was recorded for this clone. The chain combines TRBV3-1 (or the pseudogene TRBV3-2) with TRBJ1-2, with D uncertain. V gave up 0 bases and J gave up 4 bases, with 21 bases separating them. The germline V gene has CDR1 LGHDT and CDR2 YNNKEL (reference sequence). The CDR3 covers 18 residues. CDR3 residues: CASSQEGGGPHYSYGYTF. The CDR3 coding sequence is TGTGCCAGCAGCCAAGAGGGAGGCGGGCCGCACTACTCCTATGGCTACACCTTC.

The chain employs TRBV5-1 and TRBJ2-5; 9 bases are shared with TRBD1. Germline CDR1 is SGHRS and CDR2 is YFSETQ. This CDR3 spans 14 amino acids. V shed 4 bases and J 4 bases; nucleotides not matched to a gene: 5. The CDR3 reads CASSPGTGRETQYF. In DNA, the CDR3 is TGCGCCAGCAGCCCCGGGACAGGGAGAGAGACCCAGTACTTC.

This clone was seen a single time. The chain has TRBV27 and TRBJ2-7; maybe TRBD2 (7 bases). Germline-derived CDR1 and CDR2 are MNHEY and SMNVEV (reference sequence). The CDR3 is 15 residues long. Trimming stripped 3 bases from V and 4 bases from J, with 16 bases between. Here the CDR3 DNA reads TGTGCCAGCAGTTTGGGGGGGGGCTTTTTTTACGAGCAGTACTTC. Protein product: CASSLGGGFFYEQYF.

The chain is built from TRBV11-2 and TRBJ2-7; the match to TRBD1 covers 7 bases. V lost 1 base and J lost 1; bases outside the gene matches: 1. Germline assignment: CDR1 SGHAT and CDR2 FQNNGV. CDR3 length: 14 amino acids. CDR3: CASSLGRGSYEQYF. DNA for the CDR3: TGTGCCAGCAGCTTAGGCAGGGGGTCCTACGAGCAGTACTTC.

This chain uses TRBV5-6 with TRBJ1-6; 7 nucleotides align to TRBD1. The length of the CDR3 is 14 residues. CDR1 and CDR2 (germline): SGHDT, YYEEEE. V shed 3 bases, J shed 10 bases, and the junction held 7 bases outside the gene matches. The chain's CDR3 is CASSSRTGYSPLHF. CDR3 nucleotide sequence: TGTGCCAGCAGCTCCCGGACAGGATACTCACCCCTCCACTTT. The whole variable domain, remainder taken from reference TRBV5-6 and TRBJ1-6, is DAGVTQSPTHLIKTRGQQVTLRCSPKSGHDTVSWYQQALGQGPQFIFQYYEEEERQRGNFPDRFSGHQFPNYSSELNVNALLLGDSALYLCASSSRTGYSPLHFGNGTRLTVT.

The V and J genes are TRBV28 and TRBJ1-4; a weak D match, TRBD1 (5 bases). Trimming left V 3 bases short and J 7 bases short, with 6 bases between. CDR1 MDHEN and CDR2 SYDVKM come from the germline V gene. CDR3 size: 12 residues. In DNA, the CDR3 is TGTGCCAGCAGTTTTGACAGTGAAAAACTGTTTTTT. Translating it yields CASSFDSEKLFF.

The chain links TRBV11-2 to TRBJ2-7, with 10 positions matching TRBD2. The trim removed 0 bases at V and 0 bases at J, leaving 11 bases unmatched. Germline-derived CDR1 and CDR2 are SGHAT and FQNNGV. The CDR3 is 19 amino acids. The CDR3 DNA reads TGTGCCAGCAGCTTAGATGCGAGGGGACTAGCGCCGACCTCCTACGAGCAGTACTTC. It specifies CASSLDARGLAPTSYEQYF.

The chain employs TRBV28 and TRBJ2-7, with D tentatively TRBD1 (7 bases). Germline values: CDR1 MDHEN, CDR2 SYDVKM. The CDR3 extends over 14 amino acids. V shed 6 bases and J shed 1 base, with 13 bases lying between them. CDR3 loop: CASRGGTVSYEQYF. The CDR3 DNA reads TGTGCCAGCAGAGGGGGGACAGTTTCCTACGAGCAGTACTTC. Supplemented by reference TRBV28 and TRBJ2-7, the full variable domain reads DVKVTQSSRYLVKRTGEKVFLECVQDMDHENMFWYRQDPGLGLRLIYFSYDVKMKEKGDIPEGYSVSREKKERFSLILESASTNQTSMYLCASRGGTVSYEQYFGPGTRLTVT.

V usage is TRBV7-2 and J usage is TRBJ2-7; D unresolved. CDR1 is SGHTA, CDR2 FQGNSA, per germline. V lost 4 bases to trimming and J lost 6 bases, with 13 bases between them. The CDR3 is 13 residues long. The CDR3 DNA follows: TGTGCCAGCAGCTCCGGATTTAGCCTCGAGCAGTACTTC. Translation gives CASSSGFSLEQYF. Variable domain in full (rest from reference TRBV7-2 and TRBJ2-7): GAGVSQSPSNKVTEKGKDVELRCDPISGHTALYWYRQSLGQGLEFLIYFQGNSAPDKSGLPSDRFSAERTGGSVSTLTIQRTQQEDSAVYLCASSSGFSLEQYFGPGTRLTVT.

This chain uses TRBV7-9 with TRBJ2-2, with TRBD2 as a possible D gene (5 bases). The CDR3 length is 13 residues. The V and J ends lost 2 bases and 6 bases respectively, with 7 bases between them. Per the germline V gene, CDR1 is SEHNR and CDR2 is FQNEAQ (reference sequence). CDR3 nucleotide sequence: TGTGCCAGCAGCTTAATGGAGGCCGGGGAGCTGTTTTTT. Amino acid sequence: CASSLMEAGELFF.

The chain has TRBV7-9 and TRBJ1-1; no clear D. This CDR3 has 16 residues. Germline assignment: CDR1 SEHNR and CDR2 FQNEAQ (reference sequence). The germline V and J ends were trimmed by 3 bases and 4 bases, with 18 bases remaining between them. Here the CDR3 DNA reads TGTGCCAGCAGCTTCGGAACAGTGATACGTTTCACTGAAGCTTTCTTT. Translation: CASSFGTVIRFTEAFF.

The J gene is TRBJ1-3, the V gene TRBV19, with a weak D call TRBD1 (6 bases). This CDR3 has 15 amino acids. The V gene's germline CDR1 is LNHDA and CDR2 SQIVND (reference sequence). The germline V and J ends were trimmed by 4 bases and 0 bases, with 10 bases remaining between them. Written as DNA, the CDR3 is TGTGCCAGTAGTACGGGACAACTCTCTGGAAACACCATATATTTT. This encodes CASSTGQLSGNTIYF.